The clone carrying this T cell receptor beta chain was seen repeatedly, ten times or more. As yet, its antigen is unknown. Tagging with unique molecular identifiers was applied to individual cDNA molecules. TCRdb reprocessed the 5' RACE reads via MiXCR and lists one record per CDR3 protein. This sample has 30,000 or so distinct CDR3 sequences, with 4.5% found just once. The data are from a study of early T cells in non-severe SARS-CoV-2 infection. Study-level background: Sequencing input comprised bulk RNA from unsorted whole blood; chain pairing was not available. Study-wide results and caveats: Using VDJdb, the matching emphasized anti-spike CD8 responses while missing private and CD4 specificities.

The CDR3 has 13 amino acids. Germline V CDR1 and CDR2: MNHEY, SVGEGT. With 8 bases clipped from V and 4 bases from J, the junction kept 6 bases outside the gene matches. This clonotype was obtained from an adult who was a healthcare worker with PCR-confirmed SARS-CoV-2 infection or an uninfected control (not recorded which). The V and J genes are TRBV6-2 or TRBV6-3 and TRBJ2-7, with 9 bases aligning to TRBD2. Specimen: whole blood. The CDR3 sequence is CASVAGERYEQYF. In DNA, the CDR3 is TGTGCCAGCGTAGCGGGAGAGAGGTACGAGCAGTACTTC.